These T cell receptor beta chains were read from a single sample in a study of blood T cells in healthy people across ages. TCRdb re-called the 5' RACE reads with MiXCR, one entry per CDR3 protein. This sample has roughly 930,000 distinct CDR3 sequences, with around 49% found just once. The sequenced sample was blood. These receptors came from a man aged 25-45 years in good health. The conserved cysteine and the conserved F or W are not part of the CDR3 here.

CDR3aa | j_gene | v_gene
ASSYPGSVMTGLDPDTQY | TRBJ2-3 | TRBV6-2/TRBV6-3
ASSLNRAANGYT | TRBJ1-2 | TRBV28
ASSNDRGRISYNEQY | . | TRBV2
ASSSRDLGETQY | TRBJ2-5 | TRBV7-2
ASGPGDTSTDTQY | TRBJ2-3 | TRBV12-5
ASSLLVAGQF | TRBJ2-1 | TRBV28
ASRRDSYNSPLH | TRBJ1-6 | TRBV6-5
ASSLSRDRGRLYEQY | TRBJ2-7 | TRBV7-2
ASSLDTNSYEQY | TRBJ2-7 | TRBV7-2
ASSQENNTDTQY | TRBJ2-3 | TRBV4-2
ASSQDSGTLYNSPLH | TRBJ1-6 | TRBV4-1
ASSQMTGGGYT | TRBJ1-2 | TRBV27
ATSREVRGRQPQH | TRBJ1-5 | TRBV15
AISEVVLPYEQY | TRBJ2-7 | TRBV10-3
ATSERISGGLIEQF | TRBJ2-1 | TRBV24-1
ASSQETVLYEQY | . | TRBV4-3
ASSESRGIGELF | TRBJ2-2 | TRBV10-1
ASSQGRTLNTEAF | TRBJ1-1 | TRBV3-1
AIKATEAYEQY | TRBJ2-7 | TRBV10-3
ASSLGLNSYNEQF | TRBJ2-1 | TRBV5-5
ASSQGAGEPSYEQY | TRBJ2-7 | TRBV4-1
SVIQGLGNEQY | TRBJ2-5 | TRBV29-1
ASSVDRGPNYEQY | . | TRBV9
ASSPVAPLDEQF | TRBJ2-1 | TRBV12-3/TRBV12-4
ASGGGGSSYNEQY | . | TRBV12-5
ASSLAGVYGYT | TRBJ1-2 | TRBV7-2
ASSLRLAGEGDEQF | TRBJ2-1 | TRBV11-2
ASSPVGTNVLT | TRBJ2-6 | TRBV7-9
ASSTGTGNLNQPQH | TRBJ1-5 | TRBV7-9
ASSQVDGGASYEQY | TRBJ2-7 | TRBV3-1
ASSQDSPLVTDTQY | TRBJ2-3 | TRBV4-2
ASRTGIEQY | TRBJ2-7 | TRBV12-3/TRBV12-4
ATSTSGNYEQY | TRBJ2-7 | TRBV10-3
ASSQVGRGGNQPQH | TRBJ1-5 | TRBV4-2
AISSQDYNEQF | TRBJ2-1 | TRBV10-3
ASSYETGLSAQPQH | TRBJ1-5 | TRBV6-6
ASSLALGRLSGANVLT | TRBJ2-6 | TRBV7-2
ASSLTASNEKLF | TRBJ1-4 | TRBV3-1
ASTLSGGLDGYT | TRBJ1-2 | TRBV28
ASSSGGQGEDVKFYQPQH | TRBJ1-5 | TRBV5-6
ASSVDGPHTQY | TRBJ2-3 | TRBV9
ASSQGQAYSPLH | TRBJ1-6 | TRBV14